The 14 T cell receptor beta chains listed next were all sequenced from one sample in a study of control samples from healthy donors and cancer patients. Repertoires were generated with immunoSEQ multiplex PCR, while TCRdb's copy carries only in-frame clones and drops some. This table holds roughly 150,000 clones, about 90% found once. The specimen was blood. All receptors derive from a man younger than 30 in good health.

This chain uses TRBV29-1 with TRBJ2-7; no firm D call. The V end was cut by 1 base, the J end by 2 bases, with 12 bases between. This CDR3 is 14 amino acids long. The germline V gene has CDR1 SQVTM and CDR2 ANQGSEA. The CDR3 coding sequence is TGCAGCGTTGAAGTGGAACGGATCCCCTACGAGCAGTACTTC. Residues: CSVEVERIPYEQYF.

The chain has TRBV7-2 and TRBJ2-3; 9 bases line up with TRBD1. Per germline, CDR1 SGHTA and CDR2 FQGNSA. CDR3 length: 16 residues. The V and J ends lost 4 bases and 4 bases, in that order; junction bases with no gene match: 9. In DNA form, the CDR3 reads TGTGCCAGCAGCTCAAATACAGGGGGCTGGGCAGATACGCAGTATTTT. Its protein is CASSSNTGGWADTQYF.

The CDR3 region has the DNA TGTGCCAGCAGCCCGGGTGAATCTGGAAACACCATATATTTT. Its translation is CASSPGESGNTIYF. The chain employs TRBV9 and TRBJ1-3; D is uncertain. CDR1 and CDR2 from the germline V gene are SGDLS and YYNGEE. V dropped 4 bases and J dropped 1 base, with 9 bases sitting between them. The CDR3 has 14 amino acids.

This chain links TRBV5-1 with TRBJ1-1, with no clear D. The V end was cut by 0 bases, the J end by 4 bases, with 7 bases between. CDR3 size: 13 residues. Per the germline V gene, CDR1 is SGHRS and CDR2 is YFSETQ. The CDR3, as DNA: TGCGCCAGCAGCTTGGGGTGGGGCACTGAAGCTTTCTTT. As protein: CASSLGWGTEAFF.

This chain connects TRBV6-6 to TRBJ1-2; unclear D gene. The V end was cut by 5 bases, the J end by 2 bases, with 15 bases between. Germline V gene data show CDR1 as MNHNY and CDR2 as SVGAGI (reference sequence). The CDR3 is 15 amino acids. The CDR3 here is CASSAPSGSNYGYTF. The CDR3 DNA sequence: TGTGCCAGCAGTGCCCCGAGTGGGAGCAACTATGGCTACACCTTC.

This clone appeared a single time. This sequence joins TRBV27 and TRBJ1-1; no firm D call. The CDR3 contains 13 residues. Trimming stripped 3 bases from V and 0 bases from J, with 5 bases between. CDR1 and CDR2 (germline): MNHEY, SMNVEV (reference sequence). This chain's CDR3 is CASSLVVNTEAFF. The CDR3 nucleotides are TGTGCCAGCAGTTTGGTGGTGAACACTGAAGCTTTCTTT.

V and J are TRBV6-2 or TRBV6-3 and TRBJ2-7, with 12 positions matching TRBD2. Trimming at V came to 1 base and at J to 2 bases, leaving 3 bases not matched to a gene. Germline V gene lookup returns CDR1 MNHEY and CDR2 SVGEGT. The CDR3 is 16 amino acids. DNA for the CDR3: TGTGCCAGCAGTTACTTAGGACTAGCGGGGACCTACGAGCAGTACTTC. As protein: CASSYLGLAGTYEQYF.

This clone was recorded only once. V and J are TRBV6-5 and TRBJ1-5, with D uncertain. Germline V lookup: CDR1 MNHEY, CDR2 SVGAGI. Trimming cost V 7 bases and J 5 bases, with 12 bases left between them. The CDR3 sequence is 13 residues long. CDR3 nucleotide sequence: TGTGCCAGCAAGCGGGTTGGTGATCAGCCCCAGCATTTT. Residues: CASKRVGDQPQHF.

V usage is TRBV7-9 and J usage is TRBJ1-2; 12 nucleotides match TRBD1. Trimming took 11 bases from V and 8 from J; bases not matched to a gene: 9. The CDR3 is 13 amino acids. Germline lookup yields CDR1 SEHNR and CDR2 FQNEAQ (reference sequence). CDR3 residues: CAGGGQGAEGYTF. For the CDR3, the DNA is TGTGCCGGAGGGGGACAGGGGGCTGAAGGCTACACCTTC.

V gene TRBV28 combines with J gene TRBJ1-1; D may be TRBD1 (6 bases). Trimming left V 6 bases short and J 6 bases short, with 17 bases between. The germline CDR1 and CDR2 sequences are MDHEN and SYDVKM. This CDR3 comprises 14 residues. CDR3 in amino acids: CASSLGGAPPEAFF. CDR3 coding DNA: TGTGCCAGCAGCCTCGGGGGGGCGCCGCCTGAAGCTTTCTTT.

This chain links TRBV19 with TRBJ2-7; 8 bases line up with TRBD1. Trimming at V came to 2 bases and at J to 2 bases, leaving 5 bases not matched to a gene. This CDR3 has 15 amino acids. Germline assignment: CDR1 LNHDA and CDR2 SQIVND (reference sequence). CDR3 DNA: TGTGCCAGTAGTATAAAGGCGACAGGGGCCTACGAGCAGTACTTC. This translates into CASSIKATGAYEQYF.

The chain is built from TRBV5-4 and TRBJ1-6; possible D gene TRBD1, 5 bases. The CDR3 contains 15 residues. CDR1 is SGHNT, CDR2 YYREEE, per germline (reference sequence). Trimming shortened V by 2 bases and J by 10 bases, and 16 bases separated the two germline ends. The CDR3 sequence: CASSLWEGRGSPLHF. CDR3 bases: TGTGCCAGCAGCTTATGGGAGGGACGGGGGTCACCCCTCCACTTT. The full variable domain, with the rest looked up from reference TRBV5-4 and TRBJ1-6, is ETGVTQSPTHLIKTRGQQVTLRCSSQSGHNTVSWYQQALGQGPQFIFQYYREEENGRGNFPPRFSGLQFPNYSSELNVNALELDDSALYLCASSLWEGRGSPLHFGNGTRLTVT.

The chain has TRBV2 and TRBJ2-1; D gene unclear. CDR1 and CDR2 from the germline V gene are SNHLY and FYNNEI. The CDR3 has 11 residues. Between the trimmed V and J ends, which lost 7 bases and 7 bases, there was a span of 8 bases. The CDR3 nucleotides are TGTGCCAGCACGACGGGTAATGAGCAGTTCTTC. Translated, it gives CASTTGNEQFF. Variable domain in full (rest from reference TRBV2 and TRBJ2-1): EPEVTQTPSHQVTQMGQEVILRCVPISNHLYFYWYRQILGQKVEFLVSFYNNEISEKSEIFDDQFSVERPDGSNFTLKIRSTKLEDSAMYFCASTTGNEQFFGPGTRLTVL.

This chain links TRBV7-2 with TRBJ2-6; unclear D gene. CDR3 length: 15 residues. Germline V lookup: CDR1 SGHTA, CDR2 FQGNSA. The V and J ends lost 2 bases and 2 bases respectively, with 7 bases between them. In nucleotides, the CDR3 is TGTGCCAGCAGCTTATTCGTCGCTGGGGCCAACGTCCTGACTTTC. Protein product: CASSLFVAGANVLTF. Full variable domain (missing parts from reference TRBV7-2 and TRBJ2-6): GAGVSQSPSNKVTEKGKDVELRCDPISGHTALYWYRQSLGQGLEFLIYFQGNSAPDKSGLPSDRFSAERTGGSVSTLTIQRTQQEDSAVYLCASSLFVAGANVLTFGAGSRLTVL.